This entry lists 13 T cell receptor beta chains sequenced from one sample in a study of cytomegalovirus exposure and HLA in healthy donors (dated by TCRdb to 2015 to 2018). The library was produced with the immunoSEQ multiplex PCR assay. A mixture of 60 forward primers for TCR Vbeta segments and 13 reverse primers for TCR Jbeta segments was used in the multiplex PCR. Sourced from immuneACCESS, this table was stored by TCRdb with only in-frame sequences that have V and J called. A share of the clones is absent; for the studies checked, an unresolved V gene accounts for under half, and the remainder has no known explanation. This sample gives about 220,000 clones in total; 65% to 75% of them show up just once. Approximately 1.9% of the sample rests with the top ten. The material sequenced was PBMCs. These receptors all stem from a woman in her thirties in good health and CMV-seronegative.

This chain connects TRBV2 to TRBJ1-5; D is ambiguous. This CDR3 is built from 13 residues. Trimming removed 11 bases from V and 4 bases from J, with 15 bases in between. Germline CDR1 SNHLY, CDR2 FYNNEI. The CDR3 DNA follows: TGTGCCTCTCGAGGCCCAGAAAATCAGCCCCAGCATTTT. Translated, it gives CASRGPENQPQHF.

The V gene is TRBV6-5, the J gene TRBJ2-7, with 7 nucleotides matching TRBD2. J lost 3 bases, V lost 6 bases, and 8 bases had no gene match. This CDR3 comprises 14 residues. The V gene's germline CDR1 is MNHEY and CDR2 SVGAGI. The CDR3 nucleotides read TGTGCCAGCAGGTGGGCGGGCGGGAGCTACGAGCAGTACTTC. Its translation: CASRWAGGSYEQYF.

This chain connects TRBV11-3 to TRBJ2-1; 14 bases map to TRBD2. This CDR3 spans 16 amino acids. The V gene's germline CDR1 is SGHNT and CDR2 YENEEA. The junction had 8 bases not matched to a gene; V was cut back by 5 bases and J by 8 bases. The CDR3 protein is CASSPGTSGSGDEQFF. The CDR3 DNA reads TGTGCCAGCAGCCCTGGGACTAGCGGGAGCGGCGATGAGCAGTTCTTC.

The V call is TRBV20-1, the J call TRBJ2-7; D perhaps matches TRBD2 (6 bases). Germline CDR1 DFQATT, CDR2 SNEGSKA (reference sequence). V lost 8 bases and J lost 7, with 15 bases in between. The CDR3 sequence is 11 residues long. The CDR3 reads CSLGRGGEQYF. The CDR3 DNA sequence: TGCAGTCTTGGACGCGGAGGGGAGCAGTACTTC.

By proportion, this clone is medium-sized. The CDR3 sequence: CASSEGGAPYEQYF. CDR3 nucleotide sequence: TGTGCCAGTAGCGAGGGCGGGGCGCCCTACGAGCAGTACTTC. V gene TRBV19 combines with J gene TRBJ2-7; the D gene is possibly TRBD2 (6 bases). Germline loops: CDR1 LNHDA, CDR2 SQIVND (reference sequence). V lost 6 bases and J 2 bases, leaving 14 bases between the germline ends. This CDR3 has 14 residues.

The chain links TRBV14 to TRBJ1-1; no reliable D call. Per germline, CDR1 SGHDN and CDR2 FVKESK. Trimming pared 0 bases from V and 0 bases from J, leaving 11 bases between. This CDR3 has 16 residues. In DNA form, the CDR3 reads TGTGCCAGCAGCCAAGATTTGGCAGACATGAACACTGAAGCTTTCTTT. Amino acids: CASSQDLADMNTEAFF. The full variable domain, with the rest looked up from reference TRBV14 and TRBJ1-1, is EAGVTQFPSHSVIEKGQTVTLRCDPISGHDNLYWYRRVMGKEIKFLLHFVKESKQDESGMPNNRFLAERTGGTYSTLKVQPAELEDSGVYFCASSQDLADMNTEAFFGQGTRLTVV.

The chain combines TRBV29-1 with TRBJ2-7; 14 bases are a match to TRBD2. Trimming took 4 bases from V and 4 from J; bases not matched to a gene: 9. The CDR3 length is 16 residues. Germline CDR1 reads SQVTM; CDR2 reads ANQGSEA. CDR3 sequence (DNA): TGCAGCGTTGGAGAAACGGGACTAGCGGGGGAATACGAGCAGTACTTC. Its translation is CSVGETGLAGEYEQYF.

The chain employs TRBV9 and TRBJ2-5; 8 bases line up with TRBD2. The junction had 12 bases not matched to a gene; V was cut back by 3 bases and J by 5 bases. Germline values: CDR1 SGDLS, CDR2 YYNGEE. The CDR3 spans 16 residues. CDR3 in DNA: TGTGCCAGCAGCGCTCCCCAGGGCGGGAGGTCGGAGACCCAGTACTTC. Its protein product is CASSAPQGGRSETQYF.

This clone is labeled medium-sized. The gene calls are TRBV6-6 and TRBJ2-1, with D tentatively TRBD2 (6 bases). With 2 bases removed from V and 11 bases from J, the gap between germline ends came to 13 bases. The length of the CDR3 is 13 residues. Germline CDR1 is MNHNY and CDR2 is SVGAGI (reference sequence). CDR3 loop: CASSYEWRAKQFF. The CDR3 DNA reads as TGTGCCAGCAGTTACGAGTGGAGGGCCAAGCAGTTCTTC.

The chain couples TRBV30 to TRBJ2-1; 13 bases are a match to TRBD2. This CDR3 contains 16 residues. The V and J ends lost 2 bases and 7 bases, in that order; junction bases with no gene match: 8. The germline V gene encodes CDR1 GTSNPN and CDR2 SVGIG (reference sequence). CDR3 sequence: CAWSPKGLAGTNEQFF. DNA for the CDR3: TGTGCCTGGAGTCCAAAGGGACTAGCGGGGACTAATGAGCAGTTCTTC.

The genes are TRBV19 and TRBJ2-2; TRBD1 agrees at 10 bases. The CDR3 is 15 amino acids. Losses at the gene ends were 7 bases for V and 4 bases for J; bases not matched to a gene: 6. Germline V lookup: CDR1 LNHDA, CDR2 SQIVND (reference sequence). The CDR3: CASTPGQGFTGELFF. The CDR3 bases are TGTGCCAGTACCCCGGGACAGGGGTTCACCGGGGAGCTGTTTTTT. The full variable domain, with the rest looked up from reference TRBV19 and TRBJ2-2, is DGGITQSPKYLFRKEGQNVTLSCEQNLNHDAMYWYRQDPGQGLRLIYYSQIVNDFQKGDIAEGYSVSREKKESFPLTVTSAQKNPTAFYLCASTPGQGFTGELFFGEGSRLTVL.

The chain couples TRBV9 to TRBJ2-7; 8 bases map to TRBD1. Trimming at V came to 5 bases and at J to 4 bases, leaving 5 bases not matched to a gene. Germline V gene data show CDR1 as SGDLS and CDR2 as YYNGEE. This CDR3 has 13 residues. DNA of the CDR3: TGTGCCAGCAGTCAGGGGGCGTCATACGAGCAGTACTTC. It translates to CASSQGASYEQYF.

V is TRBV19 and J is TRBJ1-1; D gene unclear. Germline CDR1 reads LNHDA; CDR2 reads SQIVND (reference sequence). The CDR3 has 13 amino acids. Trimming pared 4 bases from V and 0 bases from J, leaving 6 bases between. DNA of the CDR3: TGTGCCAGTAGTAGAGCCCTGAACACTGAAGCTTTCTTT. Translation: CASSRALNTEAFF. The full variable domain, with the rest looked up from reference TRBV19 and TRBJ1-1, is DGGITQSPKYLFRKEGQNVTLSCEQNLNHDAMYWYRQDPGQGLRLIYYSQIVNDFQKGDIAEGYSVSREKKESFPLTVTSAQKNPTAFYLCASSRALNTEAFFGQGTRLTVV.